One T cell receptor (beta chain) is described in this entry. Its cognate antigen is unknown. Subsets obtained from CD4+ cells comprised CD45RA+ naive and CD45RA-negative memory cells. The germline gives CDR1 KGHSH, CDR2 LQKENI. The CDR3 has 15 residues. V was cut by 0 bases and J by 3 bases, with 11 bases left in between. This record belongs to a study of shared clonotypes between healthy human individuals. Background on the study: The study used three CD4 naive, three CD4 memory, two CD8 naive and one CD8 memory plate per donor.

Genomic DNA per cell subset filled all wells of several immunoSEQ plates. Method: immunoSEQ multiplex PCR; TCRdb's copy keeps in-frame clones and lacks some. The sample lists under 850,000 clones, 72% occurring once. Study-wide findings and caveats: Represented diversity (both genetic and exposure-history) was limited by the small number of donors.

This chain joins TRBV18 and TRBJ1-2; D call uncertain. The sequencing input was memory CD4+ T cells sorted from blood. Described subset: CD45RA-negative fraction. This TCR was recovered from a woman in her twenties or thirties in good health. CDR3 sequence reads: CASSPPSARDYGYTF. CDR3 DNA sequence: TGTGCCAGCTCACCACCGTCTGCCCGCGACTATGGCTACACCTTC.